The T cell receptor beta chain described here comes from a study of naive CD8 T cells in extremely preterm neonates. The CDR3 loop spans 15 amino acids. Study outcomes and limitations: Relative to older groups, preterm infants had shorter, less trimmed CDR3s with fewer N additions.

Of note for this clone: Its antigen is undetermined.

Extremely preterm deliveries at 23-27 weeks of gestation provided the preterm samples. Per sample, roughly 20,000 to 100,000 naive CD8+ cells were sorted. Some clones are missing from TCRdb's copy, which holds only in-frame ones; the method was immunoSEQ multiplex PCR. This table holds about 23,000 clones, approximately 89% found once. The genes are TRBV21-1 and TRBJ1-1; the D call TRBD1 from the table was never checked on the DNA. TRBV21-1 is deemed a pseudogene. The TCR comes from a boy who was born preterm. The specimen sequenced was naive CD8+ T cells from cord blood. As DNA, the CDR3 is TGTGCCAGCAGCAAAAAAAAAGGACAAAACACTGAAGCTTTCTTT. Translation gives CASSKKKGQNTEAFF.